The clone carrying this T cell receptor (beta chain) was picked up many times. Its antigen is unknown. This sample was taken from a study of human T cells and chemical hapten exposure. The library put unique molecular identifiers onto individual cDNA molecules. TCRdb called the RACE reads again in MiXCR, with one record for every CDR3 protein. The sample includes 140,000 or so distinct CDR3 sequences, 12% of them seen just once. Study results and limitations: There were significantly more large CDR3 similarity clusters among expanded TCRs than among controls. High-frequency TCRs, those above 1 in 1000, stayed the same after DPC sensitization.

Time point: patch test 2, 6 weeks after DPC sensitization. Treatment defined: therapeutic diphenylcyclopropenone sensitization with weekly scalp DPC. Unfractionated whole blood was the source of the extracted total RNA. Sequenced here: whole blood, sampled in connection with sensitization to the hapten diphenylcyclopropenone (DPC). This clonotype was sampled from a woman aged 45-60 years with alopecia areata. Some clones in this sample may be carry-over from other donors' samples.

The CDR3 bases are TGCAGCGTTTACCTTACCGGGACAGTCAATCAGCCCCAGCATTTT. Amino acid sequence: CSVYLTGTVNQPQHF. This rearrangement joins TRBV29-1 to TRBJ1-5; 7 bases are a match to TRBD1. The germline CDR1 and CDR2 sequences are SQVTM and ANQGSEA. The CDR3 contains 15 residues. Trimming cost V 5 bases and J 3 bases; bases outside gene matches: 10.